This T cell receptor (beta chain) was sequenced during a study of blood T cell repertoires in COVID-19. Study background: Samples representing acute and convalescent COVID-19 were sourced from the United States, Italy and Spain.

Authors' processing steps: Quantification of nucleated cells was approximated via reference gene primer amplification. Libraries were prepared by immunoSEQ multiplex PCR; TCRdb keeps only in-frame clonotypes and omits some of them. V, J and clone size are taken as reported in that table, and D and trimming were inferred from the DNA itself. This repertoire shows around 380,000 clones, around 84% found once; its top ten account for 0.85% to 1.2%. This sequence originates from a human donor with acute or convalescent COVID-19. The donor label of this sample is uncertain. Sequencing used peripheral blood.

The CDR3 protein is CARPHRRKYRLGTGELFF. DNA for the CDR3: TGCGCCAGGCCCCACCGCCGAAAATACAGGCTTGGGACCGGGGAGCTGTTTTTT. The V gene is TRBV23-1, the J gene TRBJ2-2; D possibly corresponds to TRBD1 (5 bases). TRBV23-1 is reported as an ORF; its role is uncertain. Trimming took off 9 bases at V and 5 bases at J, with 28 bases between the two ends. This CDR3 has 18 amino acids.